Listed below are T cell receptor beta chains from one sample, sequenced in a study of T cells after posttransplantation cyclophosphamide. Libraries were prepared by immunoSEQ multiplex PCR; TCRdb keeps only in-frame clonotypes and omits some of them. Singletons are absent from the sample, which has about 10,000 clones. This specimen was PBMCs, taken after allogeneic stem cell transplant with posttransplant cyclophosphamide. All receptors derive from a female patient in her forties who received an allogeneic stem cell transplant from a related donor, was CMV-positive, and had no GVHD. A share of the T cells may be of graft donor origin. The CDR3 runs from the conserved cysteine through the conserved F or W. A D gene is named only where the DNA matches it firmly. Clone size is not always given. Where it is, it says once, few, many or a class for expanded clones.

CASSSQGPPFYEQYF TGTGCCAGCAGTTCACAGGGCCCTCCATTCTACGAGCAGTACTTC TRBV27 many TRBJ2-7 -
CASSSTGAAGGNLKLFF TGTGCCAGCTCGTCCACCGGGGCGGCAGGGGGGAATTTGAAACTGTTTTTT TRBV18 many TRBJ1-4 TRBD1
CASSATDYGYTF TGTGCCAGCAGTGCCACGGACTATGGCTACACCTTC TRBV6-1 many TRBJ1-2 -
CASSPTQDRVDTDTQYF TGTGCCAGCAGCCCGACCCAGGACAGGGTCGACACAGATACGCAGTATTTT TRBV5-4 many TRBJ2-3 TRBD1
CASSLASGGAIEQFF TGTGCCAGCAGCTTAGCTAGCGGGGGGGCAATTGAGCAGTTCTTC TRBV7-2 many TRBJ2-1 TRBD2
CASSSDRVENYGYTF TGTGCCAGCAGCTCAGACAGGGTGGAGAACTATGGCTACACCTTC TRBV5-4 many TRBJ1-2 TRBD1
CASSLDRGTDTQYF TGTGCCAGCAGCCTGGACAGGGGCACAGATACGCAGTATTTT TRBV7-3 - TRBJ2-3 TRBD1
CATSGAGGQETQYF TGTGCCACCAGTGGAGCGGGGGGGCAAGAGACCCAGTACTTC TRBV24-1 few TRBJ2-5 TRBD2
CASRKTGGDQPQHF TGTGCCAGCAGGAAAACAGGGGGCGATCAGCCCCAGCATTTT TRBV28 many TRBJ1-5 TRBD1
CASSLRGAEPQHF TGTGCCAGCAGTCTCAGGGGGGCTGAGCCCCAGCATTTT TRBV12-3/TRBV12-4 many TRBJ1-5 TRBD1
CASSRGQTNTGELFF TGTGCCAGCAGTCGTGGACAGACGAACACCGGGGAGCTGTTTTTT TRBV6-5 many TRBJ2-2 -
CASSLRRIGLEGETQYF TGTGCCAGCAGTTTAAGAAGGATCGGCCTCGAGGGGGAGACCCAGTACTTC TRBV28 few TRBJ2-5 -
CASSFSSTGQGSYEQYF TGTGCCAGCAGTTTTTCTTCAACGGGACAGGGGTCCTACGAGCAGTACTTC TRBV2 hyperexpanded TRBJ2-7 TRBD1
CAISESAGHGYTF TGTGCCATCAGTGAGTCGGCAGGGCATGGCTACACCTTC TRBV10-3 many TRBJ1-2 -
CASSPGIATNEKLFF TGTGCCAGCAGCCCAGGGATTGCAACTAATGAAAAACTGTTTTTT TRBV7-6 many TRBJ1-4 -
CSVVPTENNEQFF TGCAGCGTTGTTCCGACAGAAAACAATGAGCAGTTCTTC TRBV29-1 many TRBJ2-1 -
CASSVAGTSGGTDTQYF TGTGCCAGCAGCGTAGCCGGGACTAGCGGGGGCACAGATACGCAGTATTTT TRBV5-8 many TRBJ2-3 TRBD2
CASSVEAGGRKTQYF TGTGCCAGCAGCGTAGAAGCGGGGGGGCGGAAGACCCAGTACTTC TRBV9 many TRBJ2-5 TRBD2
CASTQGNQPQHF TGTGCCAGCACTCAGGGCAATCAGCCCCAGCATTTT TRBV6-6 many TRBJ1-5 -
CASSLPGLAGSTGELFF TGTGCCAGCAGCTTACCCGGACTAGCGGGGTCCACCGGGGAGCTGTTTTTT TRBV13 many TRBJ2-2 TRBD2
CASRRRLAGGPRLVGELFF TGTGCCAGCAGGCGTCGACTAGCGGGGGGGCCAAGGCTTGTCGGGGAGCTGTTTTTT TRBV12-3/TRBV12-4 many TRBJ2-2 TRBD2
CASSSGQPNTEAFF TGTGCCAGCAGCTCGGGACAGCCGAACACTGAAGCTTTCTTT TRBV11-3 many TRBJ1-1 TRBD1
CASSPLLSRGYTF TGTGCCAGCAGCCCCCTCTTGAGCCGGGGCTACACCTTC TRBV7-2 many TRBJ1-2 -
CASSPRTSGGDADTQYF TGTGCCAGCAGCCCCCGGACTAGCGGGGGGGATGCAGATACGCAGTATTTT TRBV4-2 many TRBJ2-3 TRBD2
CASSIETGSKGPQHF TGTGCCAGTAGTATTGAGACAGGGTCCAAAGGTCCCCAGCATTTT TRBV19 many TRBJ1-5 TRBD1
CASSRLPTGTGGETQYF TGTGCCAGCAGTAGACTTCCAACCGGGACAGGAGGAGAGACCCAGTACTTC TRBV12-3/TRBV12-4 few TRBJ2-5 TRBD1
CASSSHGQGYYNEQFF TGTGCCAGCAGCTCACACGGACAGGGGTACTACAATGAGCAGTTCTTC TRBV7-3 many TRBJ2-1 TRBD1
CASSLTQPAGGHTDTQYF TGTGCCAGCAGCTTAACCCAGCCAGCGGGGGGACACACAGATACGCAGTATTTT TRBV7-3 few TRBJ2-3 TRBD2
CASSTSQGNYGYTF TGCGCCAGCAGCACTTCACAGGGGAACTATGGCTACACCTTC TRBV5-1 many TRBJ1-2 TRBD1
CASSLAEGASDTQYF TGCGCCAGCAGCTTGGCTGAGGGGGCGTCCGATACGCAGTATTTT TRBV5-1 many TRBJ2-3 TRBD1
CASSPMGQSIINQPQHF TGTGCCAGCAGTCCGATGGGACAGTCAATAATCAATCAGCCCCAGCATTTT TRBV27 many TRBJ1-5 TRBD1
CASSLARGGNPNYGYTF TGTGCCAGCAGCTTAGCGAGAGGGGGAAACCCCAACTATGGCTACACCTTC TRBV7-9 many TRBJ1-2 -